This TCR beta chain came from a study of cytomegalovirus exposure and HLA in healthy donors. Study at large: The 110 or so validation repertoires used a platform that matched the one used for the 550 to 800 first-cohort repertoires, as a later analysis reported.

In regard to this clone: What it binds is not known.

The length of the CDR3 is 16 residues. Trimming pared 6 bases from V and 3 bases from J, leaving 18 bases between. Germline V gives CDR1 SGHTA, CDR2 FQGNSA. Method: immunoSEQ multiplex PCR; TCRdb's copy keeps in-frame clones and lacks some. The sample carries roughly 64,000 clones, 85% to 95% recorded once. Findings of the study overall: In vitro testing confirmed a few CMV-associated chains as specific for CMV antigens.

The TCR sequence derives from a young woman in good health and CMV-seropositive. Material for sequencing was PBMCs. J is TRBJ2-1 and V is TRBV7-2, with D perhaps TRBD2 (6 bases). CDR3 sequence reads: CASSVEEGDFYNEQFF. As DNA, the CDR3 is TGTGCCAGCAGTGTAGAGGAGGGAGACTTCTACAATGAGCAGTTCTTC.